Presented here are 8 T cell receptor beta chains from one specimen sequenced in a study of response to subunit inactivated influenza vaccine. MiXCR was run by TCRdb on the RT-PCR reads, yielding one entry per CDR3 protein. This repertoire shows 550,000 to 650,000 distinct CDR3 sequences, 12% found once; its top ten account for roughly 10%. The sequencing used PBMCs from blood, collected on the day of vaccination. The receptors derive from a middle-aged man who received an inactivated influenza vaccine.

In this sample, this clonotype turned up many times. The rearrangement joins TRBV28 to TRBJ2-7; 9 bases match TRBD1. This CDR3 contains 14 residues. Germline V gene data show CDR1 as MDHEN and CDR2 as SYDVKM. V lost 5 bases to trimming and J lost 1 base; unmatched junction nucleotides: 3. The CDR3 region is CASSTGGVSYEQYF. CDR3 DNA sequence: TGTGCCAGCAGTACAGGGGGCGTTTCCTACGAGCAGTACTTC.

The chain links TRBV20-1 to TRBJ2-1; 8 bases fit TRBD2. This CDR3 is built from 16 residues. The ends lost 4 bases at V and 10 bases at J; junction bases unmatched: 18. CDR1 and CDR2 from the germline V gene are DFQATT and SNEGSKA (reference sequence). CDR3: CSATKLSGSRVGEQFF. The CDR3 DNA sequence: TGCAGTGCTACCAAGCTAAGCGGGAGCAGGGTAGGGGAGCAGTTCTTC.

This clonotype was counted many times. The V gene is TRBV12-3 or TRBV12-4, the J gene TRBJ2-2, with D perhaps TRBD2 (6 bases). The CDR3 spans 15 residues. The V gene lost 5 bases and the J gene lost 1 base, with 11 bases spanning the gap. CDR3 protein: CASSQGLLNTGELFF. In nucleotides, the CDR3 is TGTGCCAGCAGTCAGGGACTCCTGAACACCGGGGAGCTGTTTTTT.

The CDR3 DNA follows: TGTGCCAGCAGCGTAGCGGCCGGGCTCAATCAGCCCCAGCATTTT. Protein: CASSVAAGLNQPQHF. This chain uses TRBV9 with TRBJ1-5, with no clear D. The ends were cut back, 0 bases at V and 3 bases at J, with 10 bases in the middle. The CDR3 is 15 amino acids. CDR1 SGDLS and CDR2 YYNGEE come from the germline V gene.

This clonotype has only a few counts. This sequence joins TRBV9 and TRBJ2-1; D is uncertain. Trimming removed 1 base at V and 5 bases at J, with 13 bases between. CDR1 SGDLS and CDR2 YYNGEE come from the germline V gene. The CDR3 has 15 amino acids. CDR3 region: CASSVTPTRDNEQFF. CDR3 nucleotides: TGTGCCAGCAGCGTAACTCCCACCCGGGACAATGAGCAGTTCTTC.

J is TRBJ1-1 and V is TRBV5-1; TRBD1 matches at 9 bases. The CDR3 runs 15 residues. Germline V gene lookup returns CDR1 SGHRS and CDR2 YFSETQ. V was pared by 2 bases and J by 5 bases, with 7 bases of the junction left unmatched. The CDR3 reads CASSFTGDRATEAFF. CDR3 sequence (DNA): TGCGCCAGCAGCTTCACAGGGGACAGGGCTACTGAAGCTTTCTTT.

This clonotype was picked up many times. The CDR3 region has the DNA TGTGCCAGCAGCTTATCCAGGGCGGATCAGCCCCAGCATTTT. Its translation is CASSLSRADQPQHF. The chain is built from TRBV7-9 and TRBJ1-5, with D maybe TRBD1 (5 bases). Germline V gene sequence: CDR1 SEHNR, CDR2 FQNEAQ (reference sequence). The CDR3 has 14 residues. V gave up 2 bases and J gave up 5 bases, with 10 bases separating them.

This clonotype was counted only a few times. V is TRBV7-9 and J is TRBJ2-4; tentative D call: TRBD1 (7 bases). The CDR3 loop spans 15 amino acids. V gave up 5 bases and J gave up 4 bases, with 15 bases separating them. Germline values: CDR1 SEHNR, CDR2 FQNEAQ (reference sequence). The CDR3 DNA reads TGTGCCAGCAGCCCGCGGGACAGCCCGAAAAACATTCAGTACTTC. Translated: CASSPRDSPKNIQYF.